Shown below are 16 T cell receptor beta chains from a single sample sequenced in a study of T cells after yellow fever vaccination (dated by TCRdb to between 2018 and 2021). This sample's treatment or condition label indicates: live attenuated yellow fever vaccine strain. Library creation used 5' RACE. Sequencing used an Illumina HiSeq 2500. TCRdb trimmed the raw reads at Q25, called clones with MiXCR and kept productive beta chains. Entries that share a CDR3 protein sequence are merged under the most common genes and DNA. The sample table shows 150,000 to 200,000 distinct CDR3 sequences, and around 7.2% are seen once. Of the sample, roughly 2.5% falls within the top ten clones. The material sequenced was CD4+ T cells sorted from PBMCs, taken around 5 days after the first yellow fever vaccination. These receptors originate from a man aged 18-30 years who received the YFV17D yellow fever vaccine.

V and J are TRBV12-5 and TRBJ1-5, with D unclear. CDR1 LGHNT and CDR2 FRNRAP come from the germline V gene. The CDR3 has 14 amino acids. V was cut by 6 bases and J by 2 bases, with 11 bases left in between. The CDR3 nucleotides read TGTGCTAGTGGCTCCCTATCCGGCAATCAGCCCCAGCATTTT. It specifies CASGSLSGNQPQHF.

At least ten counts were recorded for this clonotype. The chain has TRBV4-2 and TRBJ1-2, with D hard to call. In germline, CDR1 is LGHNA, CDR2 YNFKEQ. The V end lost 3 bases, the J end lost 2 bases, and 13 bases lay between the germline ends. The CDR3 extends over 15 amino acids. The CDR3 nucleotides are TGTGCCAGCAGCCAGGAATCTAATCGAAACTATGGCTACACCTTC. It encodes CASSQESNRNYGYTF.

Remarks on this clonotype: At one end the junction does not follow the germline gene, possibly because of a read error. The chain carries TRBV20-1 and TRBJ2-3; possibly TRBD1 or TRBD2 for D (6 bases each). The CDR3 has 14 amino acids. The germline V gene has CDR1 DFQATT and CDR2 SNEGSKA (reference sequence). Here the CDR3 DNA reads TGCAGTGGTGTGGGGGGCCTTAGCATAGATACGCAGTATTTT. This translates into CSGVGGLSIDTQYF.

This clonotype was detected many times. The V gene is TRBV9, the J gene TRBJ2-1; 8 bases align to TRBD2. Germline CDR1 is SGDLS and CDR2 is YYNGEE. CDR3 length: 16 residues. The V and J ends lost 3 bases and 3 bases, in that order; junction bases with no gene match: 8. The DNA for the CDR3 is TGTGCCAGCAGCGCCAGAGGACGGGGGGGCTACAATGAGCAGTTCTTC. This sequence encodes CASSARGRGGYNEQFF.

This sequence joins TRBV28 and TRBJ1-2; D possibly corresponds to TRBD1 (5 bases). Germline V lookup: CDR1 MDHEN, CDR2 SYDVKM. V was clipped by 3 bases and J by 8 bases, with 16 bases between them. CDR3 length equals 14 residues. CDR3 in DNA: TGTGCCAGCAGTTTGGAGCCATCAGGGCGCGGCTACACCTTC. Protein: CASSLEPSGRGYTF.

This clonotype was seen repeatedly, ten times or more. The chain couples TRBV6-5 to TRBJ1-2, with TRBD1 identical over 9 bases. The length of the CDR3 is 15 residues. Germline V gene lookup returns CDR1 MNHEY and CDR2 SVGAGI. Trimming took 5 bases from V and 5 from J; bases not matched to a gene: 9. CDR3 bases: TGTGCCAGCAGTACCAACACAGGGGGCGCGTATGGCTACACCTTC. This encodes CASSTNTGGAYGYTF.

This clonotype was recorded many times. The chain carries TRBV9 and TRBJ2-1; no clear D gene. The CDR3 consists of 14 residues. Germline V gives CDR1 SGDLS, CDR2 YYNGEE. Between the trimmed V and J ends, which lost 5 bases and 0 bases, there was a span of 9 bases. The CDR3: CASREISSYNEQFF. The CDR3 bases are TGTGCCAGCAGGGAGATAAGCTCCTACAATGAGCAGTTCTTC.

This chain links TRBV7-2 with TRBJ2-5; maybe TRBD2 (5 bases). From germline, CDR1 is SGHTA and CDR2 FQGNSA. V lost 2 bases, J lost 5 bases, and 18 bases lay in between. This CDR3 contains 16 residues. CDR3 protein: CASSLRPQLEGETQYF. The CDR3 DNA reads TGTGCCAGCAGCTTAAGACCGCAACTAGAAGGGGAGACCCAGTACTTC.

This clonotype was observed many times. The chain has TRBV24-1 and TRBJ2-2, with D possibly TRBD1 on 6 matching bases. The CDR3 covers 15 residues. V lost 9 bases to trimming and J lost 4 bases, with 17 bases between them. Germline V CDR1 and CDR2: KGHDR, SFDVKD. For the CDR3, the DNA is TGTGCCACCGAGGCAACGACAGGCGCCACCGGGGAGCTGTTTTTT. The encoded protein is CATEATTGATGELFF.

Of note for this clonotype: A much more abundant neighbour one base away suggests this may be a read error. The chain combines TRBV19 with TRBJ2-2, with D maybe TRBD2 (5 bases). CDR1 is LNHDA and CDR2 is SQIVND in the germline V gene (reference sequence). The CDR3 is made up of 16 amino acids. This chain's CDR3 is CASSIPILANTVELFF. CDR3 bases: TGTGCCAGTAGTATCCCAATATTAGCGAACACCGTGGAGCTGTTTTTT.

V gene TRBV6-2 or TRBV6-3 combines with J gene TRBJ2-7; D is perhaps TRBD1 or TRBD2 (6 bases each). Germline V lookup: CDR1 MNHEY, CDR2 SVGEGT. This CDR3 is 16 amino acids long. The germline V and J ends were trimmed by 7 bases and 0 bases, with 19 bases remaining between them. The chain's CDR3 is CASTSRGQPPSYEQYV. CDR3 nucleotides: TGTGCCAGCACCTCCCGGGGGCAGCCACCCTCCTACGAGCAGTACGTC.

The genes are TRBV7-3 and TRBJ2-3, with 7 positions matching TRBD2. Per germline, CDR1 SGHTA and CDR2 FQGTGA. CDR3 length equals 16 residues. The V and J ends lost 2 bases and 4 bases, in that order; junction bases with no gene match: 9. Here the CDR3 reads CASSLWAGEIADTQYF. The DNA of the CDR3 is TGTGCCAGCAGCTTATGGGCGGGGGAGATCGCAGATACGCAGTATTTT.

In this sample, this clonotype turned up many times. This chain uses TRBV4-2 with TRBJ2-1; a possible D gene is TRBD1 (7 bases). Germline CDR1 and CDR2: LGHNA and YNFKEQ. V lost 0 bases, J lost 4 bases, and 19 bases lay in between. This CDR3 region has 18 residues. The CDR3 sequence is CASSQEGPSGGIYNEQFF. The CDR3 DNA follows: TGTGCCAGCAGCCAAGAGGGCCCCTCAGGGGGGATTTACAATGAGCAGTTCTTC.

This clonotype was recorded many times. CDR3 sequence: CASSQVVGMTEAFF. The CDR3 coding sequence is TGTGCCAGCAGCCAAGTGGTAGGGATGACTGAAGCTTTCTTT. The V and J genes are TRBV3-1 and TRBJ1-1; no firm D call. CDR1 and CDR2 (germline): LGHDT, YNNKEL (reference sequence). The ends were cut back, 1 base at V and 5 bases at J, with 11 bases in the middle. CDR3 length equals 14 residues. The full variable domain, rest sourced from reference TRBV3-1 and TRBJ1-1, is DTAVSQTPKYLVTQMGNDKSIKCEQNLGHDTMYWYKQDSKKFLKIMFSYNNKELIINETVPNRFSPKSPDKAHLNLHINSLELGDSAVYFCASSQVVGMTEAFFGQGTRLTVV.

This clonotype was observed at least ten times. The rearrangement joins TRBV5-1 to TRBJ1-1, with 7 nucleotides matching TRBD1. Looked up from germline, CDR1 is SGHRS and CDR2 is YFSETQ. This CDR3 spans 13 amino acids. The J segment lost 7 bases and the V segment lost 0 bases, leaving 3 bases of the junction unmatched. CDR3 protein: CASSLGQGGEAFF. The CDR3 DNA is TGCGCCAGCAGCTTGGGACAGGGTGGTGAAGCTTTCTTT.

This clonotype was counted ten times or more. The gene calls are TRBV5-1 and TRBJ1-2; possible D gene TRBD1, 6 bases. Trimming removed 4 bases at V and 4 bases at J, with 11 bases between. Germline values: CDR1 SGHRS, CDR2 YFSETQ. This CDR3 is 13 amino acids long. CDR3 in DNA: TGCGCCAGCAGCAGAGACAGGCGCTATGGCTACACCTTC. Translating it yields CASSRDRRYGYTF. Filled out from reference TRBV5-1 and TRBJ1-2, the complete variable domain reads KAGVTQTPRYLIKTRGQQVTLSCSPISGHRSVSWYQQTPGQGLQFLFEYFSETQRNKGNFPGRFSGRQFSNSRSEMNVSTLELGDSALYLCASSRDRRYGYTFGSGTRLTVV.